This TCR beta chain was recovered during a study of cytomegalovirus exposure and HLA in healthy donors. PCR was performed using 60 Vbeta and 13 Jbeta primers. Only in-frame clones appear in the TCRdb table, and some are missing; sequencing was by immunoSEQ multiplex PCR. The table has 150,000 to 200,000 clones, about four fifths seen once. Likely unrecorded immune exposures existed in these nominally healthy donors. Source material: PBMCs. This sequence originates from a man aged 50 to 60 in good health and CMV-seropositive.

CDR3 in amino acids: CASSPFFFPEVNTEAFF. The CDR3 bases are TGTGCCAGTAGCCCATTTTTCTTCCCGGAGGTGAACACTGAAGCTTTCTTT. This chain links TRBV19 with TRBJ1-1, with D uncertain. The V gene lost 6 bases and the J gene lost 0 bases, with 20 bases spanning the gap. CDR1 is LNHDA and CDR2 is SQIVND in the germline V gene (reference sequence). This CDR3 has 17 residues.